The next 5 T cell receptor beta chains were all read from a single sample in a study of a mutant IDH1 vaccine in newly diagnosed glioma. The repertoire was sequenced with immunoSEQ multiplex PCR; TCRdb's copy has only in-frame clones and lacks some. The repertoire holds tens of thousands of clones, with 65% as singletons. Time point given: week 47, end of study. The study gave 300 ug of mutant IDH1 20-mer peptide per vaccine dose, with topical imiquimod. Their specific antigens are unknown. The source material was peripheral blood mononuclear cells (PBMCs), sampled from a glioma patient whose treatment included an IDH1 peptide vaccine. The source of these receptors is a man in his forties with glioma. Some clones in this sample may be carry-over from other donors' samples.

The V and J genes are TRBV5-5 and TRBJ2-5; a weak D match, TRBD2 (5 bases). Germline V lookup: CDR1 SGHKS, CDR2 YYEKEE (reference sequence). The CDR3 spans 13 residues. V lost 4 bases and J lost 1, with 8 bases in between. The CDR3 DNA is TGTGCCAGCAGCCTGGACTTCCAAGAGACCCAGTACTTC. This sequence encodes CASSLDFQETQYF.

This sequence joins TRBV6-4 and TRBJ1-4; D gene ambiguous. The CDR3 sequence is 13 residues long. The V and J ends lost 2 bases and 8 bases respectively, with 9 bases between them. Germline values: CDR1 MRHNA, CDR2 SNTAGT. In DNA form, the CDR3 reads TGTGCCAGCAGTGACCTACCGGGAGAAAAACTGTTTTTT. Protein sequence: CASSDLPGEKLFF.

This clone was seen only a few times. The rearrangement links TRBV30 to TRBJ1-6; 8 nucleotides align to TRBD1. CDR3 length: 13 residues. In germline, CDR1 is GTSNPN, CDR2 SVGIG (reference sequence). Germline trimming cut 3 bases from V and 8 bases from J; bases unmatched to any gene: 3. CDR3 amino acids: CAWRTGADSPLHF. CDR3 DNA sequence: TGTGCCTGGAGGACAGGGGCAGATTCACCCCTCCACTTT.

This clone was detected a few times. In DNA form, the CDR3 reads TGTGCCAGCAGCTTGGAGGGGGGCTACGAGCAGTACTTC. Amino acids: CASSLEGGYEQYF. The rearrangement joins TRBV13 to TRBJ2-7; D may be TRBD1 or TRBD2 (6 bases each). The germline V gene has CDR1 PRHDT and CDR2 FYEKMQ (reference sequence). The length of the CDR3 is 13 residues. The ends were cut back, 3 bases at V and 3 bases at J, with 9 bases in the middle. The variable domain in full, with the rest retrieved from reference TRBV13 and TRBJ2-7, is AAGVIQSPRHLIKEKRETATLKCYPIPRHDTVYWYQQGPGQDPQFLISFYEKMQSDKGSIPDRFSAQQFSDYHSELNMSSLELGDSALYFCASSLEGGYEQYFGPGTRLTVT.

The genes are TRBV15 and TRBJ1-1, with D tentatively TRBD1 (5 bases). This CDR3 is 16 amino acids long. The germline gives CDR1 LNHNV, CDR2 YYDKDF (reference sequence). V was pared by 3 bases and J by 0 bases, with 14 bases between. This chain's CDR3 is CATSRGVEVMNTEAFF. The CDR3 DNA reads TGTGCCACCAGCAGGGGGGTAGAAGTGATGAACACTGAAGCTTTCTTT.